The present T cell receptor beta chain was sequenced within a study of shared clonotypes between healthy human individuals. Study-level points and caveats: In contrast to clonotypes shared by all four donors, non-shared clonotypes had lower generation probabilities. A small donor pool kept down the genetic and exposure-history diversity that was represented.

Measured with immunoSEQ multiplex PCR; TCRdb has only the in-frame clones, and not every one. This table holds almost 700,000 clones, around 90% found once. CD45RO-negative CD8 cells positively selected for CCR7 made up the naive population, which excluded terminally differentiated effector memory CD45RA+ cells. The donor cohort consisted entirely of Caucasian adults residing in Nashville, Tennessee. About this clone itself: The antigen remains undetermined.

The sample was naive CD8+ T cells sorted from blood. The source is a man in his thirties or forties in good health.

The CDR3 loop is CASSPPTSVLNEQFF. The CDR3 DNA follows: TGTGCCAGCTCACCCCCGACTAGCGTTCTGAATGAGCAGTTCTTC. The genes are TRBV18 and TRBJ2-1, with 8 positions matching TRBD2. CDR1 is KGHSH and CDR2 is LQKENI in the germline V gene. The junction had 8 bases not matched to a gene; V was cut back by 3 bases and J by 7 bases. The CDR3 sequence is 15 residues long.